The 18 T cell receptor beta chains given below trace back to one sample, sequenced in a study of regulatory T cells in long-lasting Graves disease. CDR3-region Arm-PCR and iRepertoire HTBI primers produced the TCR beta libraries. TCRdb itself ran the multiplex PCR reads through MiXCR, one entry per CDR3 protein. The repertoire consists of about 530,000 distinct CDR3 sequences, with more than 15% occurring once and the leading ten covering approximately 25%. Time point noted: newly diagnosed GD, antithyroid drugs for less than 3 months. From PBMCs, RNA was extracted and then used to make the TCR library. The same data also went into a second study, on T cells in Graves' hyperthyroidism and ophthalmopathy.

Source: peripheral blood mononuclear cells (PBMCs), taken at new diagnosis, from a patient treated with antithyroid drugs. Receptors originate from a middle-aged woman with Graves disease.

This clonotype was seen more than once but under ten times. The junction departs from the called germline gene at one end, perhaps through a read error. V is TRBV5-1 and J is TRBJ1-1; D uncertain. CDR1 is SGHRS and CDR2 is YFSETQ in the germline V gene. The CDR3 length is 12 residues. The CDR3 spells CASSLDGPEAFF. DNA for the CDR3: TGTGCCAGCAGCCTAGACGGCCCTGAAGCTTTCTTT.

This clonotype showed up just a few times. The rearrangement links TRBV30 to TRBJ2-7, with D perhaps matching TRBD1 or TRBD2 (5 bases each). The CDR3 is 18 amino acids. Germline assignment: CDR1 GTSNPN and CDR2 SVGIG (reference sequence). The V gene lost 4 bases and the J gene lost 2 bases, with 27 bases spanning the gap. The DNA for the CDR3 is TGTGCCTGGAAATCAACGGGGCCGTATTCGAGTCCTCCCTACGAGCAGTACTTC. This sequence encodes CAWKSTGPYSSPPYEQYF.

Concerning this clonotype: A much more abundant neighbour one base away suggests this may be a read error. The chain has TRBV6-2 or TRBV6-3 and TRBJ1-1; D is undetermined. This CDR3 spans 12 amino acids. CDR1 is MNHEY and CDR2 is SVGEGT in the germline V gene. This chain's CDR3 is CASRHMNTETFF. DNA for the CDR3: TGTGCCAGCAGACACATGAACACTGAAACTTTCTTT.

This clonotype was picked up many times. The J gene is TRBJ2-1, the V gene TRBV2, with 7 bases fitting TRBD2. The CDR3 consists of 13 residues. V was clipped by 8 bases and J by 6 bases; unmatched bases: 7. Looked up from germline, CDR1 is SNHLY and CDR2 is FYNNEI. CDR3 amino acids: CASRLAALNEQFF. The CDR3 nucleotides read TGTGCCAGCCGCCTAGCGGCACTCAATGAGCAGTTCTTC.

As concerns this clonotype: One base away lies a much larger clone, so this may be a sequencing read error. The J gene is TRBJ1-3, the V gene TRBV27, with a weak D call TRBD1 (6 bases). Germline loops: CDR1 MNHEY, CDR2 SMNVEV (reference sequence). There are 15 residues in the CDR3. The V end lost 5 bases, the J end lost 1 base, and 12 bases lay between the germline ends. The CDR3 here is CASSDPTGSGNTIYF. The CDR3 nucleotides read TGTGCCAGCAGTGACCCGACAGGTTCTGGAAACACCATATATTTT.

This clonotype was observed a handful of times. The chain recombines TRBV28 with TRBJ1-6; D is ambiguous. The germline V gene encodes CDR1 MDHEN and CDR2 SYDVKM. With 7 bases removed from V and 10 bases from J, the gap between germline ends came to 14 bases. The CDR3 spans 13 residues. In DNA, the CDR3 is TGTGCCAGCACAAGAGGCCCCGACTCACCCCTCCACTTT. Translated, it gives CASTRGPDSPLHF.

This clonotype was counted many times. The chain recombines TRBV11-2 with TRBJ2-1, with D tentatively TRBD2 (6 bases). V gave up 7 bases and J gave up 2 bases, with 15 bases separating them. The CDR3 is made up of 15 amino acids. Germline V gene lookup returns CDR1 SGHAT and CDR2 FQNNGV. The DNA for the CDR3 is TGTGCCAGCACCCTAAGGACTACCGCCTACAATGAGCAGTTCTTC. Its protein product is CASTLRTTAYNEQFF.

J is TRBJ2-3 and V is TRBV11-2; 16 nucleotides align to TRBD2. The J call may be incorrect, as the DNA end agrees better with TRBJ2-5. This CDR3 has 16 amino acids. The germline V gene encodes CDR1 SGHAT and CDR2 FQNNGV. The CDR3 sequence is CASSSGTSGGGEAQYF. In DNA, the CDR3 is TGTGCCAGCAGCTCTGGGACTAGCGGGGGGGGCGAGGCCCAGTACTTC.

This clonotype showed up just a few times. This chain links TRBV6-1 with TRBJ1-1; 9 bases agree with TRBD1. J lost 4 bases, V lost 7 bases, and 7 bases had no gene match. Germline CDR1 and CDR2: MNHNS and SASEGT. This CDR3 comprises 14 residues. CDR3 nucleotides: TGTGCCAGCACCGAGAACAGGGGGCTCACTGAAGCTTTCTTT. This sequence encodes CASTENRGLTEAFF.

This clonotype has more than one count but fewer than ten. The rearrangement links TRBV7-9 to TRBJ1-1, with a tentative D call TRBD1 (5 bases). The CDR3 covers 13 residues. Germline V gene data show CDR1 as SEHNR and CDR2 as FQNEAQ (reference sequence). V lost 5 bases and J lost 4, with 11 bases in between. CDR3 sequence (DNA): TGTGCCAGCAGCCCAGGGTGGACCACTGAAGCTTTCTTT. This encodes CASSPGWTTEAFF. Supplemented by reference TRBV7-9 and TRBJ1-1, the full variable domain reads DTGVSQNPRHKITKRGQNVTFRCDPISEHNRLYWYRQTLGQGPEFLTYFQNEAQLEKSRLLSDRFSAERPKGSFSTLEIQRTEQGDSAMYLCASSPGWTTEAFFGQGTRLTVV.

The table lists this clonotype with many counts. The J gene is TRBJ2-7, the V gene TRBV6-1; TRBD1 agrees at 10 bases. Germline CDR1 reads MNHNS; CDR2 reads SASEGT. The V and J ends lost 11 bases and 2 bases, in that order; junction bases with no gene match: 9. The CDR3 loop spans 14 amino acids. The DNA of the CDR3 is TGTGCCCATGCCGGGACAGGGGCGACCTACGAGCAGTACTTC. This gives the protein CAHAGTGATYEQYF.

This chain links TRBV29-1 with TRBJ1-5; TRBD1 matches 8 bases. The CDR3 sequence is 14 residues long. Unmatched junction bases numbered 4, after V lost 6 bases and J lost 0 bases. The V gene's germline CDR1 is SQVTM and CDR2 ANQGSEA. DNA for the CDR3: TGCAGCGTAGCGGGACAGGATAGCAATCAGCCCCAGCATTTT. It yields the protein CSVAGQDSNQPQHF.

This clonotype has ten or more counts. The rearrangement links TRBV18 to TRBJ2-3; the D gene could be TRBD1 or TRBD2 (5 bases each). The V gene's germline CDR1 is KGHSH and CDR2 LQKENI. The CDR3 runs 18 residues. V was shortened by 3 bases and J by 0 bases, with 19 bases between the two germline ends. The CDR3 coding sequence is TGTGCCAGCTCACCTCGTGCAGGCGACGGGGCGAGCACAGATACGCAGTATTTT. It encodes CASSPRAGDGASTDTQYF.

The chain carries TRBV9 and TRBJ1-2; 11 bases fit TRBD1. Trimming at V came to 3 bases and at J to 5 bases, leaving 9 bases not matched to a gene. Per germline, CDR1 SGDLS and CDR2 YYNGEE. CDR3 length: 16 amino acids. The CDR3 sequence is CASSARTGGGNYGYTF. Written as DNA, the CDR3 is TGTGCCAGCAGCGCCAGGACAGGGGGCGGTAATTATGGCTACACCTTC.

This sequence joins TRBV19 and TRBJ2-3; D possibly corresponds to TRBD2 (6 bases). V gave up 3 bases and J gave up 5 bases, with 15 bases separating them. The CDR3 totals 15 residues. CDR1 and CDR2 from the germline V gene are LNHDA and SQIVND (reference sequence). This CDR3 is CASSMRGGSGDTQYF. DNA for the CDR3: TGTGCCAGTAGTATGCGAGGAGGGTCGGGAGATACGCAGTATTTT.

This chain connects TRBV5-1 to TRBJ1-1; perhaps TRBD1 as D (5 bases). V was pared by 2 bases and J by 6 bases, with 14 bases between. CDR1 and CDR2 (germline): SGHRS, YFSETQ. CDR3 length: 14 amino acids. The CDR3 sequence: CASSFGAGRAEAFF. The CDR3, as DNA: TGCGCCAGCAGCTTTGGGGCTGGGAGGGCTGAAGCTTTCTTT.

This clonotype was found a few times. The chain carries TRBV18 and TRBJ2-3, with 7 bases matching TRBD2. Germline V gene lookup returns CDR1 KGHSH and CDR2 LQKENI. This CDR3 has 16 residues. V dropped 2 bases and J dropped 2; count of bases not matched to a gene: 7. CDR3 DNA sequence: TGTGCCAGCTCACCAAGGTCTAGCGGATTCACAGATACGCAGTATTTT. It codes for CASSPRSSGFTDTQYF.

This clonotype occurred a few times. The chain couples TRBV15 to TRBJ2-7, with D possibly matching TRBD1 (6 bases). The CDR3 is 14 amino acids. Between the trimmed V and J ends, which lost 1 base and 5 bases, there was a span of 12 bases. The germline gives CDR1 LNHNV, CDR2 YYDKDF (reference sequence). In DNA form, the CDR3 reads TGTGCCACCAGCAGAGTACAGGGATTCAACGAGCAGTACTTC. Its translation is CATSRVQGFNEQYF.